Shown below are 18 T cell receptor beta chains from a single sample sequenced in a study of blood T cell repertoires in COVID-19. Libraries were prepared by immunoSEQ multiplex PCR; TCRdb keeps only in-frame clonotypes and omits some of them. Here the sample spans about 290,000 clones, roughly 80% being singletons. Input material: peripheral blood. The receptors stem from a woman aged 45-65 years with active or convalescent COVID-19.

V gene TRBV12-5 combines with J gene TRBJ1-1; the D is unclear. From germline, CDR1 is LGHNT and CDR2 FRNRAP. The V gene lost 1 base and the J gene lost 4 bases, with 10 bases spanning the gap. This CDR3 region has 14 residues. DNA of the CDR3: TGTGCTAGTGGTTTGGGCCTCTCGAGCACTGAAGCTTTCTTT. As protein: CASGLGLSSTEAFF.

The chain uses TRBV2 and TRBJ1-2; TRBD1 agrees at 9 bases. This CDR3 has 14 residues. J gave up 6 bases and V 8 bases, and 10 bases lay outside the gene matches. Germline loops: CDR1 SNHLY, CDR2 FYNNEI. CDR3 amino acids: CASGDGTGRDGYTF. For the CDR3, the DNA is TGTGCCAGCGGGGACGGGACAGGGCGCGATGGCTACACCTTC.

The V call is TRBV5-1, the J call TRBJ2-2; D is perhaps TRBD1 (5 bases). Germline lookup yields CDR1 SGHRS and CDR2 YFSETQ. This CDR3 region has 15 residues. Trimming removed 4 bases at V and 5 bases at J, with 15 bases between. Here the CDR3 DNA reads TGCGCCAGCAGCGTTCTTCAGGGTAGAACCGGGGAGCTGTTTTTT. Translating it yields CASSVLQGRTGELFF.

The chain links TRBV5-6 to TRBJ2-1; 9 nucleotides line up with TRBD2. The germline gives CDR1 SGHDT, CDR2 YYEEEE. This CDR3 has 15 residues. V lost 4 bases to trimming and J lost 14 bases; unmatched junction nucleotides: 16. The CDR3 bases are TGTGCCAGCAGCCTAGCTCAGACTAGCGGACGAACGAAGTTCTTC. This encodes CASSLAQTSGRTKFF.

The CDR3 region is CASSFGQSSPLHF. As DNA, the CDR3 is TGTGCCAGCAGTTTTGGGCAGAGTTCACCCCTCCACTTT. The V gene is TRBV28, the J gene TRBJ1-6; D is ambiguous. Trimming cost V 3 bases and J 9 bases, with 9 bases left between them. In germline, CDR1 is MDHEN, CDR2 SYDVKM. The CDR3 sequence is 13 residues long.

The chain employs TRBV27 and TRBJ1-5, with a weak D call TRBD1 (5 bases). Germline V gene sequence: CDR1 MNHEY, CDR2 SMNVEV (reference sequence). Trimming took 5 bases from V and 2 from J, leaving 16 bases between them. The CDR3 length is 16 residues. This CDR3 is CASSPQALWGNQPQHF. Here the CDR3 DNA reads TGTGCCAGCAGTCCACAGGCCCTCTGGGGCAATCAGCCCCAGCATTTT.

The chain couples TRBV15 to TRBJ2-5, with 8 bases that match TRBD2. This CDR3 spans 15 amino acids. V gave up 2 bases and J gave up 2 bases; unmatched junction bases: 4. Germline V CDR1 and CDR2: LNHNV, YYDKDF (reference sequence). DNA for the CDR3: TGTGCCACCAGCAGATTACTAGCGGATCAAGAGACCCAGTACTTC. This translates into CATSRLLADQETQYF. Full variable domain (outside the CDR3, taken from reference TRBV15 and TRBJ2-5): DAMVIQNPRYQVTQFGKPVTLSCSQTLNHNVMYWYQQKSSQAPKLLFHYYDKDFNNEADTPDNFQSRRPNTSFCFLDIRSPGLGDTAMYLCATSRLLADQETQYFGPGTRLLVL.

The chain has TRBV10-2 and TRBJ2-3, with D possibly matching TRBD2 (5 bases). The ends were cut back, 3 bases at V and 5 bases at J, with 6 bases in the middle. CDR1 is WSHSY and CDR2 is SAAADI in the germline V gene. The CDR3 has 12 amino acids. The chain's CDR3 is CASSDGVDTQYF. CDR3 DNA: TGCGCCAGCAGTGACGGGGTAGATACGCAGTATTTT.

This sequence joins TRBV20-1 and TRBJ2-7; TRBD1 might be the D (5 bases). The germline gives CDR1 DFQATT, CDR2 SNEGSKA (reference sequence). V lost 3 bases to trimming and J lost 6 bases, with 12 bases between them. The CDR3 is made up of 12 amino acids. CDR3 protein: CSASRRVREQYF. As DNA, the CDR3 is TGCAGTGCTAGTCGCAGGGTCCGCGAGCAGTACTTC.

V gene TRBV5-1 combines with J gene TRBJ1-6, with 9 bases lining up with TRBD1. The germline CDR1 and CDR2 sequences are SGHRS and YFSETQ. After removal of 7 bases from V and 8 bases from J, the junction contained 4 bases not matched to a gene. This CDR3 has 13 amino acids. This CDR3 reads CASSQGADSPLHF. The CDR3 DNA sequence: TGCGCCAGCTCACAGGGGGCCGATTCACCCCTCCACTTT.

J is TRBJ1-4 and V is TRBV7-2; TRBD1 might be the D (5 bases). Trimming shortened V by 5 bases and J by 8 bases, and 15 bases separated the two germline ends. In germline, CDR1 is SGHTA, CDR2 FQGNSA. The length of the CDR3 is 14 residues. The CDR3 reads CASSPGQYEEKLFF. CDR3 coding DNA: TGTGCCAGCAGCCCAGGGCAGTACGAGGAAAAACTGTTTTTT. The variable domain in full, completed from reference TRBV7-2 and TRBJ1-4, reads GAGVSQSPSNKVTEKGKDVELRCDPISGHTALYWYRQSLGQGLEFLIYFQGNSAPDKSGLPSDRFSAERTGGSVSTLTIQRTQQEDSAVYLCASSPGQYEEKLFFGSGTQLSVL.

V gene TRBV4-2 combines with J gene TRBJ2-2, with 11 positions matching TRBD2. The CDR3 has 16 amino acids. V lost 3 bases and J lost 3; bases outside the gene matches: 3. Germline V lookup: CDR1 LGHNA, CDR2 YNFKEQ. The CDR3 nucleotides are TGTGCCAGCAGCCAGGGACTAGCGGAAGACACCGGGGAGCTGTTTTTT. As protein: CASSQGLAEDTGELFF.

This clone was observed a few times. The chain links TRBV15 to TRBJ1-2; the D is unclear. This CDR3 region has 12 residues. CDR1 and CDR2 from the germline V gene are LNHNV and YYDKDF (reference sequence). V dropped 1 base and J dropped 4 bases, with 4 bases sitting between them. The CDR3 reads CATSRGSYGYTF. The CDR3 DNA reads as TGTGCCACCAGCAGAGGTAGCTATGGCTACACCTTC.

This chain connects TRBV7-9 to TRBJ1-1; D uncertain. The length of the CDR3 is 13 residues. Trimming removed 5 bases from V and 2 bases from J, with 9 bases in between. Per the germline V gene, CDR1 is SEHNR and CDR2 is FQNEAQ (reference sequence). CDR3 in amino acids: CASSQLVNTEAFF. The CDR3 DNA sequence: TGTGCCAGCAGCCAACTCGTTAACACTGAAGCTTTCTTT.

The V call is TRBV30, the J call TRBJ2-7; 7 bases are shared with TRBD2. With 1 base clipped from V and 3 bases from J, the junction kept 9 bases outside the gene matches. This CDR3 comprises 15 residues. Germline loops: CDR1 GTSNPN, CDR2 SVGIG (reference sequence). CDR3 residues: CAWSGRTWEGYEQYF. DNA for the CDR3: TGTGCCTGGAGTGGGAGGACCTGGGAGGGCTACGAGCAGTACTTC.

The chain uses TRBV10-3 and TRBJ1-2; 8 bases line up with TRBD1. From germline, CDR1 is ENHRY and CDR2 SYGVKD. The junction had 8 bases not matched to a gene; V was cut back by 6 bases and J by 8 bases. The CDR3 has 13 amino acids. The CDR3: CAISLDRAGGYTF. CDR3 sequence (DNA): TGTGCCATCAGCTTGGACAGGGCAGGAGGCTACACCTTC.

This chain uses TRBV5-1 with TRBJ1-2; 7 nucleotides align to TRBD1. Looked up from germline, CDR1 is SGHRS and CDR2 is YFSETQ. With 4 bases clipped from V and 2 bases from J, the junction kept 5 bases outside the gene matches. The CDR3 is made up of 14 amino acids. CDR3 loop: CASSEGGGNYGYTF. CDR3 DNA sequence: TGCGCCAGCAGCGAAGGGGGCGGCAACTATGGCTACACCTTC. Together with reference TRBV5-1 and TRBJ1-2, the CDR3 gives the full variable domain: KAGVTQTPRYLIKTRGQQVTLSCSPISGHRSVSWYQQTPGQGLQFLFEYFSETQRNKGNFPGRFSGRQFSNSRSEMNVSTLELGDSALYLCASSEGGGNYGYTFGSGTRLTVV.

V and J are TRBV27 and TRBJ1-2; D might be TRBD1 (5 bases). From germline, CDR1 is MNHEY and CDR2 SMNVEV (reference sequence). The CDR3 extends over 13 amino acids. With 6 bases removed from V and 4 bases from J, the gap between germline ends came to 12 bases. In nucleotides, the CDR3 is TGTGCCAGCAGCCGAGACAGTGTCTATGGCTACACCTTC. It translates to CASSRDSVYGYTF.